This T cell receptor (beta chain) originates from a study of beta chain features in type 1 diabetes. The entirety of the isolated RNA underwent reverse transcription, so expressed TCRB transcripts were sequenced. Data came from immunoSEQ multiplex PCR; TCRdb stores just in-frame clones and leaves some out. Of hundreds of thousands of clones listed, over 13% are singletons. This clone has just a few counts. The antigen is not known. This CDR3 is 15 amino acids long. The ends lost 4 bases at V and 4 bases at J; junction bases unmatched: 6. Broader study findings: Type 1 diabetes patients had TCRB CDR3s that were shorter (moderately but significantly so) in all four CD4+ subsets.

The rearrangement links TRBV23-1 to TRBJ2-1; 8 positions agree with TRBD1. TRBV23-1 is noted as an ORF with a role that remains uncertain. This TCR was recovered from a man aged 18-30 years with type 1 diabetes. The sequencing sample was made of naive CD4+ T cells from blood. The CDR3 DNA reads TGCGCCAGCAGTCGTGGACAGGGATTATACAATGAGCAGTTCTTC. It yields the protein CASSRGQGLYNEQFF.